The entry that follows covers one T cell receptor (beta chain) sequence. Its antigen is unknown. Within one base of it there is no much larger clone, and no base qualities were kept. The immunoSEQ Assay, a bias-controlled multiplex PCR, was used to amplify TCRbeta CDR3 regions from genomic DNA. Processing in the source paper ran as follows. Within the assay, amplification of reference gene primers was used to estimate how many nucleated cells each sample contained. To quantify the absolute abundance of each unique TCRbeta CDR3 rearrangement, sequence reads were collapsed and filtered. For each sample, productive Simpson clonality was calculated as the square root of Simpson's diversity index across productive rearrangements. The table was pulled from immuneACCESS by TCRdb, which kept in-frame rearrangements only. Such tables lose some clones; where checked, under half of the loss comes from unresolved V genes, and the rest has no known cause. V and J calls and clone size are copied from that table; D and trimming were computed from the DNA. This sample has about 49,000 clones in its table, and about 76% of those were observed once. The top ten hold 20% to 25% of the sample.

These data originate in a study of blood T cell repertoires in COVID-19 (dated by TCRdb to about 2020). Study-level background: The collaborator samples originated in the United States, Italy and Spain and spanned the acute and convalescent phases of COVID-19. The material from the prospective study consisted of cDNA or gDNA derived from T cells, B-cell-depleted T cells, or PBMCs. Subjects who had been exposed to COVID-19, were actively infected with it, or had recovered from it provided the deeply sampled blood TCRbeta repertoires that made up the dataset. A freely available public database, intended as a resource for researchers studying the immune response to SARS-CoV-2, is where the repertoires were released. The samples were drawn from the first 160 participants of the ongoing ImmuneRACE study and from 950 to 1,500 subjects provided by 6 global collaborators. A de-identified subject ID, COVID-19 status, age in years and sex were almost always included in the sample metadata. Where HLA class I and class II types were available, the types were taken from metadata supplied by the sample provider, not from assay-based typing. Study-wide findings and limitations: How much clinical and demographic metadata was included differed by source and by participant, and the metadata was provided uncurated.

One collaborating source in Seattle enrolled patients during active infection and followed them longitudinally through the course of disease. Collaborating institutions collected whole blood in K2EDTA tubes following their own protocols. For TCRbeta analysis, collaborators shipped samples as frozen whole blood, isolated PBMCs, or DNA extracted from either of those sample types. Sequenced sample: peripheral blood. This TCR was recovered from an elderly woman with COVID-19, enrolled during active disease.

The nucleotide sequence is TGTGCCAGCAGCGTAGGTAACGGGAGGGGGTACCTCCAAGAGACCCAGTACTTC. This encodes CASSVGNGRGYLQETQYF. The chain uses TRBV9 and TRBJ2-5, with TRBD2 matching 8 junction bases. The germline V gene sets CDR1 to SGDLS and CDR2 to YYNGEE. The CDR3 runs 18 residues from the cysteine to the phenylalanine. Only the CDR3 part of the read is kept: 54 bases, read in frame from the first base. V loses 0 bases at its end and J loses 1 base; junction bases beyond the gene matches: 11.